The T cell receptor (beta chain) described here comes from a study of shared clonotypes between healthy human individuals. The V segment lost 4 bases and the J segment 0 bases; nucleotides outside the gene matches: 14. Germline V gene lookup returns CDR1 SGHRS and CDR2 YFSETQ. CDR3 size: 18 residues. Of note for this clone: The antigen remains unidentified.

Sequencing used immunoSEQ multiplex PCR; TCRdb keeps in-frame clones, though not all of them. Found here are approximately 2.5 million clones, roughly 93% of them singletons; the top ten hold more than 0.35%. A CD45RA+ naive subset and a CD45RA-negative memory subset were split from CD4+ cells. Study outcomes and limitations: Among donors, sharing of clonotypes was expected to be affected by sequencing depth. Non-shared clonotypes had lower generation probabilities than clonotypes shared by all four sorted-subset donors.

The chain employs TRBV5-1 and TRBJ1-1; 8 positions agree with TRBD1. This receptor was identified in a man aged 18 to 29 in good health. Some clones in this sample may be carry-over from other donors' samples. The material sequenced was naive CD4+ T cells from PBMCs. Subset here: CD45RA+ positively selected. The CDR3 bases are TGCGCCAGCAGCATCCAGGGTGGGACAGGTTACATGAACACTGAAGCTTTCTTT. It is translated as CASSIQGGTGYMNTEAFF. Together with reference TRBV5-1 and TRBJ1-1, the CDR3 gives the full variable domain: KAGVTQTPRYLIKTRGQQVTLSCSPISGHRSVSWYQQTPGQGLQFLFEYFSETQRNKGNFPGRFSGRQFSNSRSEMNVSTLELGDSALYLCASSIQGGTGYMNTEAFFGQGTRLTVV.